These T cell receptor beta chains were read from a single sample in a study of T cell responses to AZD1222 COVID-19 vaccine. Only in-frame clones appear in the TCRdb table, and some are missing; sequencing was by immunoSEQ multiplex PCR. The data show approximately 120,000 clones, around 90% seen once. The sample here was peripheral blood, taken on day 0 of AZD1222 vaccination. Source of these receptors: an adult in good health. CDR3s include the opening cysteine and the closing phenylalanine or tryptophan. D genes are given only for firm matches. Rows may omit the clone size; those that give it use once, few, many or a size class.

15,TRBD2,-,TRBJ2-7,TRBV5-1,TGCGCCAGCAGCTTGGGGGCGGGGGGGGCGGACGAGCAGTACTTC,CASSLGAGGADEQYF
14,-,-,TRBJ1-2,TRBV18,TGTGCCAGCTCACCGTTAGGCACCCGGGGAGGCTACACCTTC,CASSPLGTRGGYTF
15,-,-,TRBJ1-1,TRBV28,TGTGCCAGCAGTTCTCCAGGGGACCGGAACACTGAAGCTTTCTTT,CASSSPGDRNTEAFF
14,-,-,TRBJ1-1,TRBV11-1,TGTGCCAGCAGCTTACGGATTGGGAGGACTGAAGCTTTCTTT,CASSLRIGRTEAFF
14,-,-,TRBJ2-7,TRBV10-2,TGCGCCAATATCCTCGTTCGGAACTCCTACGAGCAGTACTTC,CANILVRNSYEQYF
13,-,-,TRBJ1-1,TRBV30,TGTGCCTGGAATTGGGGCTTTAACACTGAAGCTTTCTTT,CAWNWGFNTEAFF
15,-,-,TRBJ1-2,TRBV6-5,TGTGCCAGCAGTTACTCTCCGGGGCTCATGACTGGCTACACCTTC,CASSYSPGLMTGYTF
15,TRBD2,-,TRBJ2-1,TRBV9,TGTGCCAGCAGCGTTACTAGCGGCGCATACAATGAGCAGTTCTTC,CASSVTSGAYNEQFF
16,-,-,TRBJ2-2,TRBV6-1,TGTGCCAGCAGTGAAGGGGCAGGGTGGAACACCGGGGAGCTGTTTTTT,CASSEGAGWNTGELFF
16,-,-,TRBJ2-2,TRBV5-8,TGTGCCAGCAGCTTGGGGACCGTCCCAAACACCGGGGAGCTGTTTTTT,CASSLGTVPNTGELFF
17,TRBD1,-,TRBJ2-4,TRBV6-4,TGTGCCAGCAGTGGCGACAGGGGGAGGGCAGCCAAAAACATTCAGTACTTC,CASSGDRGRAAKNIQYF
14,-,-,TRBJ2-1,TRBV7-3,TGTGCCAGCAGCGACGGAGGGCCAGTCAATGAGCAGTTCTTC,CASSDGGPVNEQFF
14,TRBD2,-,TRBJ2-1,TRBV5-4,TGTGCCAGCAGCTTAGCGGGGGGGACCGATGAGCAGTTCTTC,CASSLAGGTDEQFF
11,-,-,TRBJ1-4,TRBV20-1,TGCAGTGCTAGAGCAGGAGAAAAACTGTTTTTT,CSARAGEKLFF
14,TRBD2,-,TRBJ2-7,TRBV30,TGTGCCTGGAGCGCCGGGACTAGCATTACGGAGCAGTACTTC,CAWSAGTSITEQYF
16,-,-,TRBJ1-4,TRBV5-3,TGTGCCAGAAGCTTCATCTCGAACCGGGACAATGAAAAACTGTTTTTT,CARSFISNRDNEKLFF
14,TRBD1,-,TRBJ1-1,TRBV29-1,TGCAGCGTTGTCATCGGGGACAGAAACACTGAAGCTTTCTTT,CSVVIGDRNTEAFF
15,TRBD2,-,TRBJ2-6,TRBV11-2,TGTGCCAGCAGCGGGAGGGCGTCTGGGGCCAACGTCCTGACTTTC,CASSGRASGANVLTF
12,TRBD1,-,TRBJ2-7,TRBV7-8,TGTGCTTCGACAGGGCCGGCCTACGAGCAGTACTTC,CASTGPAYEQYF
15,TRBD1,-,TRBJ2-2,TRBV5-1,TGCGCCAGCACATCCGACAGGGCGGACACCGGGGAGCTGTTTTTT,CASTSDRADTGELFF
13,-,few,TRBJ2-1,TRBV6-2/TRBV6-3,TGTGCCAGCTGTTCGGCCGGGATTCGAGAGCAGTTCTTC,CASCSAGIREQFF
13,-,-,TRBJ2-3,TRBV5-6,TGTGCCAGCAGCTTGGCCGGGCTCGATACGCAGTATTTT,CASSLAGLDTQYF
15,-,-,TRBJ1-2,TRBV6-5,TGTGCCAGCATAAGGGACATGGTAGCTAACTATGGCTACACCTTC,CASIRDMVANYGYTF
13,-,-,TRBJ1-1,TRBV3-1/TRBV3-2,TGTGCCAGCAGCCAAGATGGGAACACTGAAGCTTTCTTT,CASSQDGNTEAFF
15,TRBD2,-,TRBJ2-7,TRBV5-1,TGCGCCAGCAGCGTAGCGGGGGGGCCTTATGACGAGCAGTACTTC,CASSVAGGPYDEQYF
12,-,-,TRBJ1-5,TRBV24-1,TGTGCCACCAGTGACGACAGTATAAATCGGCATTTT,CATSDDSINRHF
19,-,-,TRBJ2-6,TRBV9,TGTGCCAGCAGCTCGAGCCGGGCCCCCCTCAGCTCTGGGGCCAACGTCCTGACTTTC,CASSSSRAPLSSGANVLTF
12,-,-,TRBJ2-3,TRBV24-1,TGTGCCACCAGTGACCGACCCGATACGCAGTATTTT,CATSDRPDTQYF
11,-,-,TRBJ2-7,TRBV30,TGTGCCTGGAACAGGGCTGGCGAGCAGTACTTC,CAWNRAGEQYF
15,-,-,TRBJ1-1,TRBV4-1,TGCGCCAGCAGCCAAGTTGTTTGGGTGAACACTGAAGCTTTCTTT,CASSQVVWVNTEAFF
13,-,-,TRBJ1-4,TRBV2,TGTGCCAGCGGGGCCCAAGGGGGTGAAAAACTGTTTTTT,CASGAQGGEKLFF
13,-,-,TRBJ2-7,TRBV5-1,TGCGCCAGCGGATTCCCAGGGGAAGTTGAGCAGTACTTC,CASGFPGEVEQYF
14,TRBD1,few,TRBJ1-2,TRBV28,TGTGCCAGCACCAATCTAGGGGGCGACTATGGCTACACCTTC,CASTNLGGDYGYTF